This T cell receptor (beta chain) was captured in a study of Ad26.COV2.S vaccination and SARS-CoV-2 variants. The treatment here: about 20 received Ad26.COV2.S at low or high dose, single or two shots; about 5 received placebo; per-sample allocation not given. Sampling took place 63 days after the first vaccine or placebo injection. CDR3 length equals 15 residues. Trimming removed 4 bases at V and 3 bases at J, with 16 bases between. Germline lookup yields CDR1 SGHNT and CDR2 YYREEE (reference sequence). Sequencing used immunoSEQ multiplex PCR; TCRdb keeps in-frame clones, though not all of them. This table holds around 340,000 clones, approximately 90% found once.

Sequencing was performed on peripheral blood, taken in a trial of Ad26.COV2.S vaccine versus placebo. V and J are TRBV5-4 and TRBJ1-1, with D perhaps matching TRBD1 (5 bases). The clonotype was recovered from a person aged 18-65 years who received the Ad26.COV2.S COVID-19 vaccine or a placebo. DNA of the CDR3: TGTGCCAGCAGCACGACGGGGGGAAGGTACACTGAAGCTTTCTTT. Translating it yields CASSTTGGRYTEAFF.